The 6 T cell receptor beta chains below were found in one sample sequenced in a study of a mutant IDH1 vaccine in newly diagnosed glioma. Their target antigens are unknown. TCRdb keeps only in-frame clones here, not all; method: immunoSEQ multiplex PCR. Among 70,000 to 90,000 clones listed, roughly nine tenths were seen once. Time point indicated: week 5, during vaccination. Vaccination comprised doses that each held 300 ug of mutant IDH1 20-mer peptide, plus topical imiquimod. Sequenced here: PBMCs, sampled from a glioma patient whose treatment included an IDH1 peptide vaccine. The receptor set was obtained from a woman aged 45-59 years with glioma.

This CDR3 is CASSSRTAVQEKLFF. CDR3 sequence (DNA): TGTGCCAGCAGTTCCCGGACGGCCGTTCAGGAAAAACTGTTTTTT. The V call is TRBV28, the J call TRBJ1-4; D is unclear. Germline V gene lookup returns CDR1 MDHEN and CDR2 SYDVKM. The ends were cut back, 4 bases at V and 8 bases at J, with 17 bases in the middle. CDR3 size: 15 residues.

The rearrangement uses TRBV18 and TRBJ2-3; 9 nucleotides agree with TRBD2. The CDR3 consists of 16 residues. V dropped 3 bases and J dropped 6; count of bases not matched to a gene: 10. Per the germline V gene, CDR1 is KGHSH and CDR2 is LQKENI. The CDR3 DNA sequence: TGTGCCAGCTCACCCAGACTAGCGGTCCTCCTTGATACGCAGTATTTT. Protein: CASSPRLAVLLDTQYF.

The chain has TRBV5-6 and TRBJ2-7; TRBD2 is a possible D gene (5 bases). V lost 4 bases, J lost 4 bases, and 9 bases lay in between. This CDR3 is 12 amino acids long. The V gene's germline CDR1 is SGHDT and CDR2 YYEEEE. This CDR3 is CASSGGRYEQYF. The CDR3 coding sequence is TGTGCCAGCAGCGGTGGGAGATACGAGCAGTACTTC.

The gene calls are TRBV7-3 and TRBJ2-1, with 7 positions matching TRBD1. V dropped 5 bases and J dropped 6; count of bases not matched to a gene: 7. The CDR3 totals 14 residues. The germline V gene encodes CDR1 SGHTA and CDR2 FQGTGA. This CDR3 is CASSDSPGGNEQFF. CDR3 bases: TGTGCCAGCAGCGACAGTCCAGGGGGCAATGAGCAGTTCTTC.

The chain links TRBV4-1 to TRBJ1-5, with D perhaps matching TRBD1 (5 bases). V was pared by 0 bases and J by 5 bases, with 11 bases between. This CDR3 is built from 15 residues. Germline V CDR1 and CDR2: MGHRA, YSYEKL. The DNA for the CDR3 is TGCGCCAGCAGCCAAGATGGGAGGGGACATCAGCCCCAGCATTTT. Its protein product is CASSQDGRGHQPQHF.

This CDR3 is CASSFRAVAYNEQFF. DNA for the CDR3: TGTGCCAGCAGTTTCCGGGCAGTAGCCTACAATGAGCAGTTCTTC. V and J are TRBV27 and TRBJ2-1; D unresolved. Trimming stripped 3 bases from V and 2 bases from J, with 11 bases between. Germline CDR1 and CDR2: MNHEY and SMNVEV (reference sequence). This CDR3 comprises 15 residues.